This is a list of T cell receptor beta chains from one sample in a study of cytotoxic CD8 clonotypes in ibrutinib-treated CLL. Sequenced by immunoSEQ multiplex PCR; TCRdb stores in-frame clones only, minus some. The sample consists of approximately 47,000 clones, 60% to 80% of them appearing once. This specimen consisted of PBMCs, obtained after 24 months of ibrutinib treatment. Receptors were obtained from a human donor with chronic lymphocytic leukemia. CDR3s include the opening cysteine and the closing phenylalanine or tryptophan. Fields, in order: J gene, clone size, D gene, V gene, CDR3 DNA, CDR3 protein. The D gene is left open where the match is weak. Clone size, where shown, is once, few, many, or a class for clones that have expanded.

>TRBJ2-7|few|NA|TRBV5-1
TGCGCCAGCAGTATTAGCGGCACCTACGAGCAGTACTTC
CASSISGTYEQYF
>TRBJ1-2|NA|TRBD1|TRBV5-1
TGCGCCAGCAGCTTGGGGGGACAGGCCAACTATGGCTACACCTTC
CASSLGGQANYGYTF
>TRBJ1-6|NA|NA|TRBV4-1
TGCGCCAGCAGCCAAGTGCCAAACGAAGAATCACCCCTCCACTTT
CASSQVPNEESPLHF
>TRBJ2-7|NA|TRBD1|TRBV5-1
TGCGCCAGCAGAGGACAGGACCCCTACGAGCAGTACTTC
CASRGQDPYEQYF
>TRBJ1-2|NA|NA|TRBV7-2
TGTGCCAGCAGCTCCCTGACAGCCTATGGCTACACCTTC
CASSSLTAYGYTF
>TRBJ2-7|once|NA|TRBV7-2
TGTGTCTCAACGATGAGTCGGGCGACTATCTACGAGCAGTACTTC
CVSTMSRATIYEQYF
>TRBJ1-4|NA|NA|TRBV27
TGTGCCAGCAGGTTGGACAGAAGGGAAAAACTGTTTTTT
CASRLDRREKLFF
>TRBJ2-5|few|NA|TRBV7-2
TGTGCCAGCAGCTTAGGAGAATTTCCCCCAACGAAGACCCAGTACTTC
CASSLGEFPPTKTQYF
>TRBJ2-6|few|NA|TRBV6-4
TGTGCCAGCAGTGTGTCGTCTGGGGCCAACGTCCTGACTTTC
CASSVSSGANVLTF
>TRBJ1-2|NA|NA|TRBV5-6
TGTGCCAGCAGCCCCGACAATTCTCTCGGACAGAGACTACTCTATGGCTACACCTTC
CASSPDNSLGQRLLYGYTF
>TRBJ2-5|NA|NA|TRBV6-4
TGTGCCAGCAGTGACGATGGGGGGACCCAGTACTTC
CASSDDGGTQYF
>TRBJ2-2|NA|NA|TRBV7-3
TGTGCCAGCAGCCCCACCCCCGTCGGGGAGCTGTTTTTT
CASSPTPVGELFF